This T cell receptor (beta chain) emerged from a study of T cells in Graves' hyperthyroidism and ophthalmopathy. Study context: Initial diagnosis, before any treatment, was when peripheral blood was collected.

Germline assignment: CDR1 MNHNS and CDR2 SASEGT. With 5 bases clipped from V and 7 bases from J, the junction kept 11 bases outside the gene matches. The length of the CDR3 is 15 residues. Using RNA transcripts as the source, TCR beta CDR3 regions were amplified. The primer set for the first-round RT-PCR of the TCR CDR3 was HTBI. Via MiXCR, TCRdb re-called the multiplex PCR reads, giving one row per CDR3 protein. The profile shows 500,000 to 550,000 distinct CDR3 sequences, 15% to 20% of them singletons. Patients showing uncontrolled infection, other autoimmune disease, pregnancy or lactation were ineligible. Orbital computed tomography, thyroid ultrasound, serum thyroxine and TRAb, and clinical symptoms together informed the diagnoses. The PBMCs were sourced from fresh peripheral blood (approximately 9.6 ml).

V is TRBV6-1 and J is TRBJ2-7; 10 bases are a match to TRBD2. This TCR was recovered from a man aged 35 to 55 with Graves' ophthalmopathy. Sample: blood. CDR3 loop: CASSQGLAGAREQYF. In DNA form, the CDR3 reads TGTGCCAGCAGTCAAGGGCTAGCGGGGGCCCGGGAGCAGTACTTC.